These 24 T cell receptor beta chains originate from one sample sequenced in a study of blood T cells in healthy people across ages. Combining a sample-barcoded 5' primer with a J-beta primer mix, a second PCR ran for about 7 to 11 cycles. TCRdb redid the calling of the 5' RACE reads with MiXCR, one entry per CDR3 protein. The sample has hundreds of thousands of distinct CDR3 sequences, under 55% seen once. The sample consisted of blood. All receptors come from a man between 60 and 75 years old in good health.

The table lists this clonotype with a few counts. This chain uses TRBV7-9 with TRBJ1-1; a possible D gene is TRBD1 (5 bases). Germline V gene data show CDR1 as SEHNR and CDR2 as FQNEAQ (reference sequence). CDR3 size: 13 residues. The V end lost 5 bases, the J end lost 4 bases, and 11 bases lay between the germline ends. CDR3 nucleotide sequence: TGTGCCAGCAGCGCCACAGGTACCACTGAAGCTTTCTTT. It translates to CASSATGTTEAFF.

Written as DNA, the CDR3 is TGTGCCAGCAGTGGGGACATCGGCGAGCAGTACTTC. This encodes CASSGDIGEQYF. The gene calls are TRBV2 and TRBJ2-7, with D possibly being TRBD1 (6 bases). There are 12 residues in the CDR3. CDR1 and CDR2 from the germline V gene are SNHLY and FYNNEI. With 4 bases removed from V and 6 bases from J, the gap between germline ends came to 10 bases.

This clonotype was detected only a few times. The chain is built from TRBV4-3 and TRBJ1-1; perhaps TRBD1 as D (6 bases). The CDR3 loop spans 14 amino acids. Germline values: CDR1 LGHNA, CDR2 YSLEER. Trimming stripped 2 bases from V and 5 bases from J, with 12 bases between. The CDR3 reads CASSQSGGRTEAFF. CDR3 coding DNA: TGCGCCAGCAGCCAATCGGGGGGCCGGACTGAAGCTTTCTTT.

A few counts support this clonotype. The chain combines TRBV27 with TRBJ1-4; D is possibly TRBD1 (6 bases). The germline V and J ends were trimmed by 1 base and 4 bases, with 10 bases remaining between them. The germline CDR1 and CDR2 sequences are MNHEY and SMNVEV (reference sequence). The CDR3 extends over 15 amino acids. In nucleotides, the CDR3 is TGTGCCAGCAGTTTATGGGGGCTTGGTAATGAAAAACTGTTTTTT. Residues: CASSLWGLGNEKLFF.

This clonotype was found a few times. This chain uses TRBV2 with TRBJ2-7; no reliable D call. V lost 2 bases and J 0 bases, leaving 14 bases between the germline ends. CDR1 and CDR2 (germline): SNHLY, FYNNEI. The CDR3 length is 16 residues. CDR3 nucleotides: TGTGCCAGCAGTGAAAAGACGGCTGATAGCTCCTACGAGCAGTACTTC. As protein: CASSEKTADSSYEQYF.

The V gene is TRBV6-1, the J gene TRBJ2-1; 8 bases agree with TRBD1. Trimming at V came to 5 bases and at J to 15 bases, leaving 6 bases not matched to a gene. The V gene's germline CDR1 is MNHNS and CDR2 SASEGT. This CDR3 has 11 residues. CDR3 sequence reads: CASSQDRVAFF. The CDR3 nucleotides read TGTGCCAGCAGTCAGGACAGGGTGGCGTTCTTC.

The chain couples TRBV7-2 to TRBJ2-1; 12 nucleotides agree with TRBD2. The DNA end favors TRBJ2-7, so the J call may be wrong. The germline CDR1 and CDR2 sequences are SGHTA and FQGNSA. CDR3 length equals 17 residues. CDR3 residues: CASSLAGLAGTLNEQYF. CDR3 sequence (DNA): TGTGCCAGCAGCTTAGCGGGACTAGCGGGTACCTTGAATGAGCAGTACTTC.

The rearrangement uses TRBV11-3 and TRBJ2-5; TRBD1 matches at 7 bases. The germline gives CDR1 SGHNT, CDR2 YENEEA. Unmatched junction bases numbered 9, after V lost 1 base and J lost 4 bases. The CDR3 consists of 16 residues. The CDR3 DNA sequence: TGTGCCAGCAGCTTAGTTTCGACAGGGTCAATAGAGACCCAGTACTTC. Translation gives CASSLVSTGSIETQYF. Filled out from reference TRBV11-3 and TRBJ2-5, the complete variable domain reads EAGVVQSPRYKIIEKKQPVAFWCNPISGHNTLYWYLQNLGQGPELLIRYENEEAVDDSQLPKDRFSAERLKGVDSTLKIQPAELGDSAVYLCASSLVSTGSIETQYFGPGTRLLVL.

The chain has TRBV5-6 and TRBJ1-1; D is undetermined. This CDR3 region has 13 residues. V lost 4 bases and J 1 base, leaving 8 bases between the germline ends. Germline V lookup: CDR1 SGHDT, CDR2 YYEEEE. The CDR3 sequence is CASSAVGNTEAFF. Here the CDR3 DNA reads TGTGCCAGCAGCGCGGTCGGGAACACTGAAGCTTTCTTT.

The J gene is TRBJ1-5, the V gene TRBV10-2, with unresolved D. With 4 bases removed from V and 0 bases from J, the gap between germline ends came to 10 bases. CDR1 is WSHSY, CDR2 SAAADI, per germline. The CDR3 is made up of 15 amino acids. CDR3 residues: CASSATYYSNQPQHF. CDR3 nucleotide sequence: TGCGCCAGCAGTGCGACGTACTATAGCAATCAGCCCCAGCATTTT.

This clonotype has only a few counts. V and J are TRBV28 and TRBJ2-7, with D possibly being TRBD1 (5 bases). Trimming took 5 bases from V and 4 from J, leaving 12 bases between them. The CDR3 covers 13 residues. CDR1 MDHEN and CDR2 SYDVKM come from the germline V gene. The CDR3: CASSTGASYEQYF. CDR3 DNA sequence: TGTGCCAGCAGTACAGGAGCCTCGTACGAGCAGTACTTC.

V and J are TRBV6-1 and TRBJ1-2; no clear D gene. The V and J ends lost 4 bases and 6 bases respectively, with 12 bases between them. The CDR3 consists of 13 residues. Germline V gives CDR1 MNHNS, CDR2 SASEGT. CDR3 residues: CASSGTPTDGYTF. The CDR3 coding sequence is TGTGCCAGCAGTGGGACTCCCACGGATGGCTACACCTTC.

The chain links TRBV7-8 to TRBJ2-3, with D unresolved. Trimming pared 1 base from V and 7 bases from J, leaving 6 bases between. Germline V lookup: CDR1 SGHVS, CDR2 FQNEAQ. The CDR3 has 12 amino acids. Written as DNA, the CDR3 is TGTGCCAGCAGCTTAGGGCCTAATACGCAGTATTTT. This encodes CASSLGPNTQYF.

This clonotype appeared a few times. The chain joins TRBV5-1 to TRBJ2-3; weak D call: TRBD2 (5 bases). Germline CDR1 reads SGHRS; CDR2 reads YFSETQ. The CDR3 is made up of 14 amino acids. V shed 3 bases and J shed 6 bases, with 14 bases lying between them. The CDR3 region is CASSSRAGRDTQYF. For the CDR3, the DNA is TGCGCCAGCAGCTCCCGCGCGGGCAGGGATACGCAGTATTTT.

A word on this clonotype: An end of the junction does not agree with germline; a read error may underlie this. V gene TRBV7-2 combines with J gene TRBJ2-5; 12 nucleotides align to TRBD2. The CDR3 contains 15 residues. Looked up from germline, CDR1 is SGHTA and CDR2 is FQGNSA. CDR3 residues: CASNLASGGAREQYF. DNA for the CDR3: TGTGCCAGCAACTTAGCTAGCGGGGGGGCTAGAGAGCAGTACTTC.

The V call is TRBV7-2, the J call TRBJ1-2; no reliable D call. V dropped 5 bases and J dropped 8 bases, with 15 bases sitting between them. The CDR3 totals 13 residues. Germline values: CDR1 SGHTA, CDR2 FQGNSA. CDR3 region: CASSPTNYLGYTF. The CDR3 bases are TGTGCCAGCAGCCCCACGAATTACCTGGGCTACACCTTC.

This clonotype came up a few times. The chain is built from TRBV4-3 and TRBJ2-4; D possibly corresponds to TRBD1 (5 bases). Germline V CDR1 and CDR2: LGHNA, YSLEER. The CDR3 is 16 residues long. V shed 0 bases and J shed 6 bases, with 15 bases lying between them. The CDR3: CASSQDERTTGNIQYF. The CDR3 coding sequence is TGCGCCAGCAGCCAAGACGAAAGGACAACTGGAAACATTCAGTACTTC.

This clonotype was counted between two and nine times. The rearrangement uses TRBV6-5 and TRBJ1-5; no firm D call. The CDR3 runs 13 residues. The V gene lost 5 bases and the J gene lost 4 bases, with 9 bases spanning the gap. Per germline, CDR1 MNHEY and CDR2 SVGAGI. The CDR3 DNA reads as TGTGCCAGCAGTGACGGGTTAAATCAGCCCCAGCATTTT. It encodes CASSDGLNQPQHF.

Many counts were recorded for this clonotype. The chain employs TRBV27 and TRBJ2-3, with TRBD2 matching 8 bases. This CDR3 comprises 18 residues. Trimming removed 2 bases from V and 0 bases from J; junction bases left unmatched: 10. Germline CDR1 and CDR2: MNHEY and SMNVEV (reference sequence). The CDR3 nucleotides are TGTGCCAGCAGTTTAGTCGCCCTAGCGGGCCGTAGCACAGATACGCAGTATTTT. This encodes CASSLVALAGRSTDTQYF.

In its sample, this clonotype was seen a few times. The chain joins TRBV29-1 to TRBJ2-4; 11 bases map to TRBD2. The CDR3 is 16 amino acids. CDR1 and CDR2 (germline): SQVTM, ANQGSEA. With V trimmed by 7 bases and J by 2 bases, 10 bases remained unmatched. This CDR3 reads CSATVGTSGTKNIQYF. Here the CDR3 DNA reads TGCAGCGCCACCGTAGGGACTAGCGGAACCAAAAACATTCAGTACTTC. Together with reference TRBV29-1 and TRBJ2-4, the CDR3 gives the full variable domain: SAVISQKPSRDICQRGTSLTIQCQVDSQVTMMFWYRQQPGQSLTLIATANQGSEATYESGFVIDKFPISRPNLTFSTLTVSNMSPEDSSIYLCSATVGTSGTKNIQYFGAGTRLSVL.

The chain recombines TRBV2 with TRBJ2-3, with 9 bases fitting TRBD2. The germline gives CDR1 SNHLY, CDR2 FYNNEI. V dropped 4 bases and J dropped 1; count of bases not matched to a gene: 3. The CDR3 is made up of 15 amino acids. This CDR3 is CASSASGARTDTQYF. As DNA, the CDR3 is TGTGCCAGCAGTGCTAGCGGGGCACGCACAGATACGCAGTATTTT. The full variable domain, in which reference TRBV2 and TRBJ2-3 provide the parts outside the CDR3, is EPEVTQTPSHQVTQMGQEVILRCVPISNHLYFYWYRQILGQKVEFLVSFYNNEISEKSEIFDDQFSVERPDGSNFTLKIRSTKLEDSAMYFCASSASGARTDTQYFGPGTRLTVL.

The chain has TRBV7-2 and TRBJ1-5, with 8 nucleotides matching TRBD1. J lost 6 bases, V lost 5 bases, and 6 bases had no gene match. The CDR3 consists of 14 residues. Germline loops: CDR1 SGHTA, CDR2 FQGNSA. CDR3 sequence (DNA): TGTGCCAGCAGCCCCGACAGGGGTAGTCAGCCCCAGCATTTT. Translating gives CASSPDRGSQPQHF.

The chain recombines TRBV7-9 with TRBJ2-6; 9 bases are shared with TRBD1. V trimming: 7 bases; J trimming: 0 bases; junction bases outside the gene matches: 7. Germline lookup yields CDR1 SEHNR and CDR2 FQNEAQ (reference sequence). The CDR3 is made up of 17 amino acids. This CDR3 reads CASTRTGAVSGANVLTF. The CDR3 region has the DNA TGTGCCAGCACCAGGACAGGGGCCGTCTCTGGGGCCAACGTCCTGACTTTC.

This chain uses TRBV3-1 with TRBJ2-4; TRBD2 might be the D (6 bases). The germline V gene encodes CDR1 LGHDT and CDR2 YNNKEL (reference sequence). The CDR3 totals 14 residues. Trimming left V 4 bases short and J 13 bases short, with 20 bases between. The CDR3 bases are TGTGCCAGCAGCCTGACTAATCGCGGGGCGGAGCAGTACTTC. This sequence encodes CASSLTNRGAEQYF.